The next 11 T cell receptor beta chains were all read from a single sample in a study of neoadjuvant nivolumab and ipilimumab in lung cancer. This table comes from immunoSEQ multiplex PCR, and its TCRdb copy is limited to in-frame clones, with some not included. The sample holds around 4,600 clones, roughly 79% seen once. Sample: normal lung tissue adjacent to the tumor, taken after neoadjuvant nivolumab, alone or with ipilimumab, at or shortly before surgery. These receptors came from an adult with non-small cell lung cancer. Some clones in this sample may be carry-over from other donors' samples.

This chain joins TRBV30 and TRBJ1-2; TRBD1 agrees at 11 bases. The germline V gene has CDR1 GTSNPN and CDR2 SVGIG (reference sequence). Unmatched junction bases numbered 6, after V lost 2 bases and J lost 7 bases. The CDR3 totals 14 residues. The CDR3 DNA is TGTGCCTGGAGTTATGGGACAGGGGGGCTTGGCTACACCTTC. Residues: CAWSYGTGGLGYTF.

The rearrangement uses TRBV4-1 and TRBJ1-1; D possibly corresponds to TRBD1 (5 bases). Germline CDR1 is MGHRA and CDR2 is YSYEKL. The germline V and J ends were trimmed by 6 bases and 1 base, with 33 bases remaining between them. The CDR3 spans 21 residues. The CDR3 reads CASSRGGGSQVVRTWNTEAFF. For the CDR3, the DNA is TGCGCCAGCAGTCGGGGCGGGGGTTCTCAGGTAGTAAGGACGTGGAACACTGAAGCTTTCTTT.

This clone was seen a single time. J is TRBJ2-3 and V is TRBV5-4; D remains unclear. The CDR3 runs to 15 residues. Trimming cost V 2 bases and J 2 bases, with 12 bases left between them. Looked up from germline, CDR1 is SGHNT and CDR2 is YYREEE (reference sequence). The CDR3 region is CASSFRKPNTDTQYF. The DNA for the CDR3 is TGTGCCAGCAGCTTCCGGAAACCGAACACAGATACGCAGTATTTT.

The chain has TRBV5-1 and TRBJ2-2; D may match TRBD1 or TRBD2 (9 bases each). V shed 2 bases and J shed 4 bases, with 27 bases lying between them. Germline V gene sequence: CDR1 SGHRS, CDR2 YFSETQ. The CDR3 contains 20 residues. The CDR3 DNA reads as TGCGCCAGCAGCTTTTTTGGGACAGGGAAGACTAGCGGCTTCACCGGGGAGCTGTTTTTT. Translating it yields CASSFFGTGKTSGFTGELFF.

A few counts support this clone. The rearrangement joins TRBV5-1 to TRBJ2-1; 9 bases align to TRBD1. Germline CDR1 and CDR2: SGHRS and YFSETQ. The CDR3 has 15 amino acids. V was clipped by 7 bases and J by 5 bases; unmatched bases: 10. This CDR3 is CASSSGDRDNNEQFF. In nucleotides, the CDR3 is TGCGCCAGCTCTTCAGGGGACAGGGACAACAATGAGCAGTTCTTC.

The CDR3 is CSARRDTSSYNEQFF. The CDR3 nucleotides are TGCAGCGCGCGTCGGGACACAAGCTCCTACAATGAGCAGTTCTTC. This chain connects TRBV29-1 to TRBJ2-1, with D possibly being TRBD1 (6 bases). The CDR3 length is 15 residues. Germline CDR1 is SQVTM and CDR2 is ANQGSEA. Trimming shortened V by 7 bases and J by 0 bases, and 16 bases separated the two germline ends.

This chain joins TRBV10-3 and TRBJ1-5; 11 bases line up with TRBD1. The CDR3 sequence is 18 residues long. Germline CDR1 is ENHRY and CDR2 is SYGVKD. V gave up 6 bases and J gave up 1 base; unmatched junction bases: 11. The CDR3 protein is CAIRNGQGAGSSNQPQHF. The CDR3 DNA follows: TGTGCCATCAGGAACGGACAGGGGGCCGGATCGAGCAATCAGCCCCAGCATTTT.

The V gene is TRBV29-1, the J gene TRBJ1-3; D remains ambiguous. CDR3 length: 13 amino acids. CDR1 and CDR2 from the germline V gene are SQVTM and ANQGSEA. The V and J ends lost 3 bases and 2 bases respectively, with 8 bases between them. CDR3 coding DNA: TGCAGCGTTGAGAACAATACTGGAAACACCATATATTTT. This gives the protein CSVENNTGNTIYF. Full variable domain (rest looked up from reference TRBV29-1 and TRBJ1-3): SAVISQKPSRDICQRGTSLTIQCQVDSQVTMMFWYRQQPGQSLTLIATANQGSEATYESGFVIDKFPISRPNLTFSTLTVSNMSPEDSSIYLCSVENNTGNTIYFGEGSWLTVV.

This clone is large in the sample. The rearrangement uses TRBV2 and TRBJ1-5; D might be TRBD1 (5 bases). Germline V lookup: CDR1 SNHLY, CDR2 FYNNEI. Trimming shortened V by 6 bases and J by 7 bases, and 16 bases separated the two germline ends. The length of the CDR3 is 14 residues. CDR3 sequence (DNA): TGTGCCAGCAGGGCAGGGTCCGGCGGACAGCCCCAGCATTTT. Translating it yields CASRAGSGGQPQHF.

V usage is TRBV5-4 and J usage is TRBJ1-5; no definite D call. V lost 0 bases, J lost 7 bases, and 11 bases lay in between. Germline assignment: CDR1 SGHNT and CDR2 YYREEE (reference sequence). This CDR3 spans 14 amino acids. The DNA of the CDR3 is TGTGCCAGCAGCTTGGGAGGAGCTGGCCAGCCCCAGCATTTT. Protein: CASSLGGAGQPQHF.

The J gene is TRBJ2-7, the V gene TRBV5-6, with a possible D match to TRBD1 (5 bases). CDR1 and CDR2 from the germline V gene are SGHDT and YYEEEE. CDR3 length equals 15 residues. Deletions cut 0 bases from V and 2 bases from J, with 12 bases between. The CDR3 DNA sequence: TGTGCCAGCAGCTTGGAAACAGGTGGGCCCTACGAGCAGTACTTC. It yields the protein CASSLETGGPYEQYF.